The entry that follows covers one T cell receptor (beta chain) sequence. Its antigen is unknown. These data are taken from a study of shared clonotypes between healthy human individuals. About the study: The cohort comprised a couple of women and a few men. Their ages spanned 18 to 49 years.

Germline CDR1 is MDHEN and CDR2 is SYDVKM. V lost 5 bases to trimming and J lost 9 bases, with 17 bases between them. The CDR3 length is 13 residues. Assay: immunoSEQ multiplex PCR; the TCRdb copy retains only in-frame clones and omits some. Among 780,000 or so clones listed, approximately 72% were seen once. Study findings and constraints: The generation probabilities recorded for non-shared clonotypes fell below those of clonotypes shared by all four donors.

The chain uses TRBV28 and TRBJ2-7, with unresolved D. Sequencing was performed on memory CD4+ T cells sorted from blood. Subset specified: CD45RA-negative fraction. This clonotype was obtained from a woman aged 30 to 39 in good health. CDR3 residues: CASSQVGPAGQYF. DNA of the CDR3: TGTGCCAGCAGTCAAGTGGGCCCCGCAGGGCAGTACTTC.